The 20 T cell receptor beta chains given below trace back to one sample, sequenced in a study of blood T cells in healthy people across ages (dated by TCRdb to between 2014 and 2016). The library relied on 5' RACE. Sequencing used an Illumina HiSeq 2500. A second PCR of about 6 to 12 cycles was run with a J-beta primer mix and a sample-barcoded 5' primer. TCRdb passed the public sequencing reads through fastp at Q25 and MiXCR, retaining productive beta sequences. Every CDR3 protein is listed once, alongside the most common genes and DNA of its rows. This sample has just under 900,000 distinct CDR3 sequences in its table, and around 26% of those were observed once. Of the sample, 17% falls within the top ten clones. The specimen sequenced was blood. The source of these receptors is an elderly woman in good health.

A note on this clonotype: A much larger clone lies a single base off, so this may be a read error. The chain links TRBV6-6 to TRBJ1-5, with 10 nucleotides matching TRBD1. CDR3 length: 16 amino acids. Germline values: CDR1 MNHNY, CDR2 SVGAGI (reference sequence). CDR3 sequence: CASSPTGTGVGQPRHF. The CDR3 region has the DNA TGTGCCAGCAGTCCAACCGGGACAGGGGTAGGCCAGCCCCGGCATTTT.

As concerns this clonotype: This may stem from a read error, because a much larger clone lies one nucleotide away. The V gene is TRBV7-7, the J gene TRBJ2-5, with 9 bases identical to TRBD1. Germline V CDR1 and CDR2: SSHAT, FNYEAQ (reference sequence). The length of the CDR3 is 15 residues. DNA for the CDR3: TGTGCTAGCAGCTCCATCGGGACAGGGTCAGAGACCCAGTACTTC. Its protein product is CASSSIGTGSETQYF.

In its sample, this clonotype was seen many times. The chain joins TRBV7-2 to TRBJ1-2; TRBD1 might be the D (6 bases). V lost 1 base and J lost 4, with 10 bases in between. There are 14 residues in the CDR3. Germline V gene data show CDR1 as SGHTA and CDR2 as FQGNSA. The CDR3 sequence: CASSLGTARYGYTF. CDR3 nucleotide sequence: TGTGCCAGCAGCTTAGGGACAGCTCGCTATGGCTACACCTTC.

This clonotype occurred many times. The genes are TRBV28 and TRBJ2-3, with D hard to call. V lost 4 bases, J lost 0 bases, and 8 bases lay in between. The germline CDR1 and CDR2 sequences are MDHEN and SYDVKM. The length of the CDR3 is 14 residues. CDR3 sequence: CASSSSRSTDTQYF. The CDR3 DNA reads TGTGCCAGCAGTTCGAGTAGGAGCACAGATACGCAGTATTTT.

In this sample, this clonotype turned up many times. This chain uses TRBV4-1 with TRBJ2-7; TRBD1 might be the D (5 bases). CDR3 length equals 15 residues. V was cut by 1 base and J by 5 bases, with 15 bases left in between. Looked up from germline, CDR1 is MGHRA and CDR2 is YSYEKL. CDR3 region: CASSQVEGVYHEQYF. The CDR3 DNA reads TGCGCCAGCAGCCAAGTGGAAGGGGTCTACCACGAGCAGTACTTC.

This clonotype showed up many times. In DNA form, the CDR3 reads TGTGCCAGCGAGAAGAGGGGAGGATATGAGCAGTTCTTC. As protein: CASEKRGGYEQFF. The V gene is TRBV12-3 or TRBV12-4, the J gene TRBJ2-1; D possibly corresponds to TRBD2 (6 bases). Trimming took off 8 bases at V and 8 bases at J, with 16 bases between the two ends. The CDR3 contains 13 residues.

This clonotype was detected a few times. The chain has TRBV3-1 and TRBJ1-5; D remains ambiguous. V lost 0 bases to trimming and J lost 6 bases, with 3 bases between them. The CDR3 runs 12 residues. CDR1 and CDR2 (germline): LGHDT, YNNKEL (reference sequence). The CDR3 coding sequence is TGTGCCAGCAGCCAAGAGGGTCAGCCCCAGCATTTT. Translation: CASSQEGQPQHF.

This clonotype has at least ten counts. The J gene is TRBJ2-3, the V gene TRBV10-3; D might be TRBD2 (7 bases). Germline V gene data show CDR1 as ENHRY and CDR2 as SYGVKD. CDR3 length equals 15 residues. Trimming pared 0 bases from V and 2 bases from J, leaving 9 bases between. The CDR3 coding sequence is TGTGCCATCAGTGAGTCGGGGGGGCTCACAGATACGCAGTATTTT. Its protein is CAISESGGLTDTQYF.

Note on this clonotype: The junction departs from the called germline gene at one end, perhaps through a read error. The CDR3 DNA sequence: TGTGCCAGCAGTTTAAGGATCAGCGGGGGCGCAGATGCGCAGTATTTT. Translating gives CASSLRISGGADAQYF. The chain recombines TRBV12-3 or TRBV12-4 with TRBJ2-3; the match to TRBD2 covers 8 bases. The CDR3 runs to 16 residues.

The chain is built from TRBV28 and TRBJ1-2, with 8 nucleotides matching TRBD1. CDR3 length equals 13 residues. Unmatched junction bases numbered 8, after V lost 6 bases and J lost 8 bases. Germline lookup yields CDR1 MDHEN and CDR2 SYDVKM. CDR3: CASRGRTGTGYTF. Here the CDR3 DNA reads TGTGCCAGCAGGGGCAGGACAGGGACAGGCTACACCTTC.

This clonotype has ten or more counts. This sequence joins TRBV20-1 and TRBJ1-1; no firm D call. CDR3 length: 16 amino acids. V gave up 5 bases and J gave up 0 bases, with 19 bases separating them. Germline lookup yields CDR1 DFQATT and CDR2 SNEGSKA (reference sequence). This CDR3 reads CSAPERVGGVNTEAFF. The CDR3, as DNA: TGCAGTGCTCCAGAGAGGGTCGGAGGAGTGAACACTGAAGCTTTCTTT.

The table lists this clonotype with many counts. The chain employs TRBV27 and TRBJ2-3; D is undetermined. Germline V lookup: CDR1 MNHEY, CDR2 SMNVEV (reference sequence). The CDR3 consists of 15 residues. V lost 0 bases to trimming and J lost 5 bases, with 12 bases between them. The CDR3 nucleotides read TGTGCCAGCAGTTTATCCTGGGGTTTCGGAGATACGCAGTATTTT. Residues: CASSLSWGFGDTQYF.

The V and J genes are TRBV18 and TRBJ1-2; 9 bases map to TRBD1. Trimming took 6 bases from V and 5 from J; bases not matched to a gene: 7. This CDR3 contains 14 residues. Germline-derived CDR1 and CDR2 are KGHSH and LQKENI. The CDR3 DNA is TGTGCCAGCTCGACCGGGACAGGGTTGTATGGCTACACCTTC. Protein product: CASSTGTGLYGYTF.

The chain couples TRBV7-7 to TRBJ2-1; D is tentatively TRBD1 or TRBD2 (7 bases each). Deletions cut 5 bases from V and 9 bases from J, with 20 bases between. CDR1 is SSHAT, CDR2 FNYEAQ, per germline (reference sequence). The CDR3 runs to 15 residues. CDR3 bases: TGTGCCAGCAGCCTTGCCCAGGGGGAGGGATCTGAGCAGTTCTTC. Encoded protein: CASSLAQGEGSEQFF.

This chain joins TRBV20-1 and TRBJ2-7; the D gene is possibly TRBD1 (5 bases). CDR3 length: 13 amino acids. Trimming cost V 5 bases and J 6 bases, with 17 bases left between them. Germline V gene lookup returns CDR1 DFQATT and CDR2 SNEGSKA (reference sequence). The CDR3 DNA reads TGCAGTGCTGGACACGGCCCGGCGGCCGAGCAGTACTTC. It codes for CSAGHGPAAEQYF.

The table lists this clonotype with many counts. The J gene is TRBJ1-2, the V gene TRBV6-6; 9 positions match TRBD1. V lost 6 bases, J lost 8 bases, and 4 bases stayed unmatched. The CDR3 is 12 residues long. Germline V gene sequence: CDR1 MNHNY, CDR2 SVGAGI (reference sequence). The CDR3 sequence: CASSPDRGGYTF. The CDR3 nucleotides read TGTGCCAGCAGCCCAGACAGGGGGGGCTACACCTTC.

This clonotype has at least ten counts. The gene calls are TRBV12-3 or TRBV12-4 and TRBJ1-2; D is ambiguous. Deletions cut 6 bases from V and 7 bases from J, with 18 bases between. The CDR3 spans 14 residues. The CDR3 loop is CASSPAAVRGGYTF. The CDR3 coding sequence is TGTGCCAGCAGCCCGGCCGCGGTCCGGGGTGGCTACACCTTC.

About this clonotype: A read error may explain this, as a much larger clone is one base away. The CDR3 region is CASSDSREETQFF. CDR3 DNA: TGTGCCAGCAGTGATTCGAGAGAAGAGACCCAGTTCTTC. J is TRBJ2-1 and V is TRBV12-3 or TRBV12-4; D not resolved. Trimming removed 5 bases at V and 13 bases at J, with 18 bases between. The CDR3 runs 13 residues.

In its sample, this clonotype was seen once. The chain links TRBV7-9 to TRBJ2-7; TRBD1 is a possible D gene (6 bases). The CDR3 loop spans 15 amino acids. V was pared by 2 bases and J by 0 bases, with 11 bases between. Germline V gene data show CDR1 as SEHNR and CDR2 as FQNEAQ (reference sequence). In nucleotides, the CDR3 is TGTGCCAGCAGCTTACCGTCCAGGGGCTCCTACGAGCAGTACTTC. Protein: CASSLPSRGSYEQYF. Supplemented by reference TRBV7-9 and TRBJ2-7, the full variable domain reads DTGVSQNPRHKITKRGQNVTFRCDPISEHNRLYWYRQTLGQGPEFLTYFQNEAQLEKSRLLSDRFSAERPKGSFSTLEIQRTEQGDSAMYLCASSLPSRGSYEQYFGPGTRLTVT.

As for this clonotype: A much larger clone lies a single base off, so this may be a read error. This chain uses TRBV6-5 with TRBJ1-5; 7 bases are a match to TRBD1. The CDR3 length is 15 residues. CDR1 and CDR2 (germline): MNHEY, SVGAGI. For the CDR3, the DNA is TGTGCCGGCAGCCTGGACAGGCGCGGCAATCAGCCCCAGCATTTT. It is translated as CAGSLDRRGNQPQHF.